Below, 26 T cell receptor beta chains from the same sample are listed, as sequenced in a study of cytomegalovirus exposure and HLA in healthy donors. The PCR was carried out with 60 Vbeta primers and 13 Jbeta primers. The protocol was immunoSEQ multiplex PCR, while the TCRdb copy is restricted to in-frame clones and leaves out a portion. The repertoire holds over 150,000 clones, with around 80% as singletons. Sequences were obtained from PBMCs. These receptors were collected from a woman aged 40 to 50 in good health and CMV-seropositive.

This clone has just a few counts. The chain has TRBV5-1 and TRBJ2-7, with D unclear. The V end lost 0 bases, the J end lost 1 base, and 11 bases lay between the germline ends. The CDR3 has 15 residues. CDR1 SGHRS and CDR2 YFSETQ come from the germline V gene. The DNA for the CDR3 is TGCGCCAGCAGCTTGGTGGTCGGGTCGTCCTACGAGCAGTACTTC. Translation: CASSLVVGSSYEQYF.

V is TRBV5-1 and J is TRBJ2-7, with TRBD2 identical over 7 bases. There are 15 residues in the CDR3. Germline lookup yields CDR1 SGHRS and CDR2 YFSETQ. J lost 2 bases, V lost 0 bases, and 5 bases had no gene match. CDR3 amino acids: CASSLAAGWTYEQYF. CDR3 nucleotide sequence: TGCGCCAGCAGCTTGGCAGCGGGATGGACCTACGAGCAGTACTTC.

This clone was seen a handful of times. V usage is TRBV2 and J usage is TRBJ2-6; D unclear. The V and J ends lost 3 bases and 2 bases respectively, with 11 bases between them. CDR1 SNHLY and CDR2 FYNNEI come from the germline V gene. This CDR3 has 16 residues. CDR3 protein: CASSDISFTGANVLTF. In nucleotides, the CDR3 is TGTGCCAGCAGTGATATTAGCTTCACTGGGGCCAACGTCCTGACTTTC.

The CDR3 region is CATGGLAGENEQFF. The CDR3, as DNA: TGTGCCACCGGGGGACTAGCGGGAGAAAATGAGCAGTTCTTC. The chain uses TRBV6-1 and TRBJ2-1, with 14 bases lining up with TRBD2. Germline V gene lookup returns CDR1 MNHNS and CDR2 SASEGT. CDR3 length: 14 amino acids. J gave up 7 bases and V 10 bases, and 6 bases lay outside the gene matches.

Details on this clone: Other DNA variants within this sample encode the same CDR3. This chain joins TRBV5-4 and TRBJ2-1, with a tentative D call TRBD2 (6 bases). The V gene lost 2 bases and the J gene lost 0 bases, with 9 bases spanning the gap. Germline V gene sequence: CDR1 SGHNT, CDR2 YYREEE (reference sequence). The CDR3 runs to 15 residues. The CDR3 sequence is CASSLGGSSYNEQFF. The CDR3 nucleotides read TGTGCCAGCAGCTTAGGAGGGAGCTCCTACAATGAGCAGTTCTTC.

The V gene is TRBV11-3, the J gene TRBJ1-1, with D unclear. This CDR3 comprises 13 residues. CDR1 SGHNT and CDR2 YENEEA come from the germline V gene. V was clipped by 1 base and J by 3 bases, with 6 bases between them. The CDR3 protein is CASSLGAYTEAFF. As DNA, the CDR3 is TGTGCCAGCAGCTTAGGCGCCTACACTGAAGCTTTCTTT.

The rearrangement joins TRBV2 to TRBJ1-3, with D perhaps TRBD1 (5 bases). The CDR3 has 14 residues. Germline V gives CDR1 SNHLY, CDR2 FYNNEI. Trimming cost V 6 bases and J 2 bases, with 11 bases left between them. CDR3 nucleotides: TGTGCCAGCAGCTTGGGGGGGGCTGGAAACACCATATATTTT. This codes for CASSLGGAGNTIYF.

V is TRBV2 and J is TRBJ1-4; 9 positions agree with TRBD1. The CDR3 has 17 amino acids. The germline V gene encodes CDR1 SNHLY and CDR2 FYNNEI. V lost 6 bases and J lost 2; bases outside the gene matches: 10. CDR3 bases: TGTGCCAGCAGGCCGGGACAGGGAGCGGCGACTAATGAAAAACTGTTTTTT. Translation: CASRPGQGAATNEKLFF.

V gene TRBV13 combines with J gene TRBJ1-1; D gene unclear. Looked up from germline, CDR1 is PRHDT and CDR2 is FYEKMQ (reference sequence). V dropped 5 bases and J dropped 7 bases, with 14 bases sitting between them. CDR3 size: 13 residues. The CDR3 protein is CASSQFDGVEAFF. CDR3 nucleotide sequence: TGTGCCAGCAGCCAATTCGATGGAGTTGAAGCTTTCTTT.

This rearrangement joins TRBV6-5 to TRBJ2-2; TRBD1 matches at 7 bases. With V trimmed by 8 bases and J by 2 bases, 5 bases remained unmatched. CDR1 MNHEY and CDR2 SVGAGI come from the germline V gene. This CDR3 has 14 amino acids. This CDR3 reads CASGRDRNTGELFF. Here the CDR3 DNA reads TGTGCCAGCGGCCGGGACAGAAACACCGGGGAGCTGTTTTTT.

The rearrangement links TRBV27 to TRBJ1-2, with a tentative D call TRBD1 (6 bases). CDR1 is MNHEY, CDR2 SMNVEV, per germline (reference sequence). The CDR3 sequence is 15 residues long. The V end was cut by 2 bases, the J end by 2 bases, with 12 bases between. The CDR3: CASSLKTGPNYGYTF. In DNA, the CDR3 is TGTGCCAGCAGTTTAAAGACAGGCCCAAACTATGGCTACACCTTC.

The CDR3 DNA reads as TGTGCCAGCTCACTAACCGGGACAGGGATAATGAACACTGAAGCTTTCTTT. This encodes CASSLTGTGIMNTEAFF. This sequence joins TRBV18 and TRBJ1-1; 9 bases are shared with TRBD1. Germline assignment: CDR1 KGHSH and CDR2 LQKENI. The CDR3 runs 17 residues. The J segment lost 0 bases and the V segment lost 4 bases, leaving 9 bases of the junction unmatched.

J is TRBJ2-1 and V is TRBV7-3; 7 bases are shared with TRBD2. Germline-derived CDR1 and CDR2 are SGHTA and FQGTGA. With 5 bases clipped from V and 6 bases from J, the junction kept 1 base outside the gene matches. The CDR3 loop spans 12 amino acids. The CDR3 DNA reads TGTGCCAGCAGCCTAGCGGCCAATGAGCAGTTCTTC. Translating it yields CASSLAANEQFF.

This clone has only a few counts. V and J are TRBV19 and TRBJ1-1; 9 bases align to TRBD1. CDR1 and CDR2 from the germline V gene are LNHDA and SQIVND (reference sequence). V shed 3 bases and J 1 base; nucleotides not matched to a gene: 3. This CDR3 spans 15 amino acids. The DNA of the CDR3 is TGTGCCAGTAGTATCACAGGGGGCCAGAACACTGAAGCTTTCTTT. Translated: CASSITGGQNTEAFF.

As DNA, the CDR3 is TGTGCCTGGAGTTTAACAGAGAACACTGAAGCTTTCTTT. Translating it yields CAWSLTENTEAFF. The chain has TRBV30 and TRBJ1-1; no clear D. Trimming took off 2 bases at V and 1 base at J, with 8 bases between the two ends. Germline V gene sequence: CDR1 GTSNPN, CDR2 SVGIG (reference sequence). The CDR3 is made up of 13 amino acids. Based on the CDR3 plus reference TRBV30 and TRBJ1-1, the full variable domain is SQTIHQWPATLVQPVGSPLSLECTVEGTSNPNLYWYRQAAGRGLQLLFYSVGIGQISSEVPQNLSASRPQDRQFILSSKKLLLSDSGFYLCAWSLTENTEAFFGQGTRLTVV.

This sequence joins TRBV9 and TRBJ1-2, with a tentative D call TRBD1 (6 bases). The CDR3 runs 15 residues. The germline V and J ends were trimmed by 0 bases and 4 bases, with 13 bases remaining between them. Germline CDR1 SGDLS, CDR2 YYNGEE. CDR3 DNA sequence: TGTGCCAGCAGCGTAGGGACAGCGACCGTCTATGGCTACACCTTC. This encodes CASSVGTATVYGYTF.

This clone was found a few times. The chain combines TRBV2 with TRBJ2-5; 11 nucleotides match TRBD2. This CDR3 contains 16 residues. V lost 2 bases, J lost 6 bases, and 8 bases stayed unmatched. CDR1 and CDR2 (germline): SNHLY, FYNNEI. The CDR3 sequence is CASSERGLAGGKTQYF. CDR3 DNA: TGTGCCAGCAGTGAAAGGGGGCTAGCGGGAGGAAAGACCCAGTACTTC.

This chain links TRBV4-1 with TRBJ1-2; 8 bases map to TRBD1. Germline V gene lookup returns CDR1 MGHRA and CDR2 YSYEKL. V lost 3 bases to trimming and J lost 4 bases; unmatched junction nucleotides: 7. The CDR3 is made up of 15 amino acids. The CDR3 reads CASSHTDRAGYGYTF. DNA of the CDR3: TGCGCCAGCAGCCATACGGACAGGGCGGGCTATGGCTACACCTTC.

The chain recombines TRBV5-1 with TRBJ2-7; 8 bases align to TRBD1. After removal of 0 bases from V and 5 bases from J, the junction contained 4 bases not matched to a gene. This CDR3 spans 14 amino acids. The germline V gene encodes CDR1 SGHRS and CDR2 YFSETQ. For the CDR3, the DNA is TGCGCCAGCAGCTTGGGACAGGGGCCACACGAGCAGTACTTC. The encoded protein is CASSLGQGPHEQYF.

The chain employs TRBV9 and TRBJ2-3; no definite D call. The CDR3 contains 16 residues. V lost 3 bases, J lost 0 bases, and 14 bases lay in between. The germline V gene encodes CDR1 SGDLS and CDR2 YYNGEE. The CDR3 protein is CASSGSESLSTDTQYF. Here the CDR3 DNA reads TGTGCCAGCAGCGGCAGCGAATCACTAAGCACAGATACGCAGTATTTT.

The rearrangement joins TRBV5-4 to TRBJ2-1; 7 nucleotides line up with TRBD2. V dropped 4 bases and J dropped 2; count of bases not matched to a gene: 6. CDR1 is SGHNT, CDR2 YYREEE, per germline (reference sequence). The CDR3 has 15 residues. The CDR3 DNA reads TGTGCCAGCAGCCCACTTAGCGGGCCCTACAATGAGCAGTTCTTC. The encoded protein is CASSPLSGPYNEQFF.

The rearrangement joins TRBV19 to TRBJ1-1; D is unclear. V lost 5 bases, J lost 4 bases, and 20 bases lay in between. Germline CDR1 LNHDA, CDR2 SQIVND (reference sequence). The CDR3 extends over 16 amino acids. CDR3 bases: TGTGCCAGTAGTCTGGACTCCTTGGGAGGTCTCACTGAAGCTTTCTTT. This encodes CASSLDSLGGLTEAFF.

This chain's CDR3 is CATSRDLGTEQYF. The CDR3 DNA is TGTGCCACCAGCAGAGATCTCGGGACTGAGCAGTACTTC. The V and J genes are TRBV15 and TRBJ2-7; TRBD2 might be the D (6 bases). CDR1 and CDR2 (germline): LNHNV, YYDKDF (reference sequence). Trimming pared 0 bases from V and 7 bases from J, leaving 10 bases between. This CDR3 has 13 residues.

V gene TRBV11-1 combines with J gene TRBJ2-3; D remains unclear. This CDR3 comprises 13 residues. The V gene lost 7 bases and the J gene lost 0 bases, with 8 bases spanning the gap. The germline V gene encodes CDR1 SGHAT and CDR2 FQDESV (reference sequence). The DNA for the CDR3 is TGTGCCAGCATTGGAGCTAGCACAGATACGCAGTATTTT. This gives the protein CASIGASTDTQYF.

This clone was recorded a few times. The rearrangement joins TRBV19 to TRBJ1-1, with a weak D call TRBD1 (6 bases). CDR1 and CDR2 (germline): LNHDA, SQIVND (reference sequence). The CDR3 length is 14 residues. The germline V and J ends were trimmed by 6 bases and 2 bases, with 13 bases remaining between them. The CDR3 sequence is CASRTDRRNTEAFF. In nucleotides, the CDR3 is TGTGCCAGTAGAACTGACAGGAGAAACACTGAAGCTTTCTTT.

V gene TRBV19 combines with J gene TRBJ2-1; possible D gene TRBD2, 5 bases. Germline assignment: CDR1 LNHDA and CDR2 SQIVND (reference sequence). Trimming shortened V by 5 bases and J by 0 bases, and 23 bases separated the two germline ends. The CDR3 spans 19 residues. In DNA, the CDR3 is TGTGCCAGTAGTTCTCGGAGGAGCGGAAGGATCACCTCCTACAATGAGCAGTTCTTC. The encoded protein is CASSSRRSGRITSYNEQFF.